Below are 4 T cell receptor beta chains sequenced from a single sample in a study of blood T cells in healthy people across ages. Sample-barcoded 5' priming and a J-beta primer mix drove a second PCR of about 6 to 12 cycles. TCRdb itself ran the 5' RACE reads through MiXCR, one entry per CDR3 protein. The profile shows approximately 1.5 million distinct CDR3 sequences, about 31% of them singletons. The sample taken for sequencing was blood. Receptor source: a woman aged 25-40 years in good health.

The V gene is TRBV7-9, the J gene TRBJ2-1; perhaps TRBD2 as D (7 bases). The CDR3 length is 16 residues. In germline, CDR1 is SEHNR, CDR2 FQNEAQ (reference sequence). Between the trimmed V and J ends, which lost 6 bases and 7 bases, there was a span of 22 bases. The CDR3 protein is CASSPSRGLGGNEQFF. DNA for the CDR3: TGTGCCAGCAGTCCTAGCCGCGGACTAGGGGGGAATGAGCAGTTCTTC.

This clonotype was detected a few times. CDR3 protein: CAWSDGNTEAFF. CDR3 sequence (DNA): TGTGCCTGGAGTGACGGGAACACTGAAGCTTTCTTT. This chain connects TRBV30 to TRBJ1-1; D gene unclear. Trimming pared 1 base from V and 1 base from J, leaving 4 bases between. The V gene's germline CDR1 is GTSNPN and CDR2 SVGIG (reference sequence). The CDR3 is 12 amino acids. Full variable domain (rest looked up from reference TRBV30 and TRBJ1-1): SQTIHQWPATLVQPVGSPLSLECTVEGTSNPNLYWYRQAAGRGLQLLFYSVGIGQISSEVPQNLSASRPQDRQFILSSKKLLLSDSGFYLCAWSDGNTEAFFGQGTRLTVV.

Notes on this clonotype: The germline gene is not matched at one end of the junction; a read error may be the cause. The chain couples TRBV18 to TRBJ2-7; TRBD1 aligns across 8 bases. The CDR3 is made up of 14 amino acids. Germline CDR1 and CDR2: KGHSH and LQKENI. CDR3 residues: CASSGQGGSYEQDF. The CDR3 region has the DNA TGTGCCAGCTCCGGACAGGGTGGGTCCTACGAGCAGGACTTC.

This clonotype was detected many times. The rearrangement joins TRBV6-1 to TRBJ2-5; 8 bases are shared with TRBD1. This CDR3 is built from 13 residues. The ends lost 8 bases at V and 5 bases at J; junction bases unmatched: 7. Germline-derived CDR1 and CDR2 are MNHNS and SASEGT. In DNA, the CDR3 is TGTGCCAGCCGTGGACAGGGTAGGGAGACCCAGTACTTC. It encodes CASRGQGRETQYF.